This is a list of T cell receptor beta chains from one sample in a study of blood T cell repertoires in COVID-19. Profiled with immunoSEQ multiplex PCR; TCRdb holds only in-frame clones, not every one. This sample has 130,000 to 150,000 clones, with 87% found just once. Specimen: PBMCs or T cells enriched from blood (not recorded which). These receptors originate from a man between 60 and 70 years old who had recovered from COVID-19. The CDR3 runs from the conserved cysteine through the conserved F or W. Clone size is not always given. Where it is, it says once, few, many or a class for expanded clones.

CASSYRFPGELFF	TRBV28	TRBJ2-2	-	13
CASRPGQSGNQPQHF	TRBV6-5	TRBJ1-5	-	15
CASSVSRGATPALNSPLHF	TRBV9	TRBJ1-6	-	19
CASSSVGTGVYEQYF	TRBV7-9	TRBJ2-7	-	15
CASSYLGGAYNEQFF	TRBV6-5	TRBJ2-1	-	15
CASSDRTNGSPLHF	TRBV3-1/TRBV3-2	TRBJ1-6	few	14
CASSPTINRYEQYF	TRBV27	TRBJ2-7	-	14
CASRGTGADTQYF	TRBV2	TRBJ2-3	-	13
CASSLDSNYGYTF	TRBV3-1/TRBV3-2	TRBJ1-2	-	13
CAGSVELRGKHNEQFF	TRBV9	TRBJ2-1	-	16
CASSSDTLYGYTF	TRBV28	TRBJ1-2	-	13
CASSLYGTGSHEQFF	TRBV28	TRBJ2-1	-	15
CASSERLEMGNYGYTF	TRBV6-1	TRBJ1-2	-	16
CASRGDSFQETQYF	TRBV3-1/TRBV3-2	TRBJ2-5	-	14
CASSFPGTIINEQYF	TRBV7-9	TRBJ2-7	-	15
CASSLYARGGGLYGYTF	TRBV28	TRBJ1-2	-	17
CASSEVGGATYSNQPQHF	TRBV6-1	TRBJ1-5	-	18
CASSRQGAAKNIQYF	TRBV27	TRBJ2-4	-	15
CASSIRDRASPLHF	TRBV11-2	TRBJ1-6	-	14
CASSQEKRGGVNEQFF	TRBV4-1	TRBJ2-1	few	16
CASSPGQGASGNTIYF	TRBV7-8	TRBJ1-3	-	16
CASSGPPVAPGHDEQFF	TRBV2	TRBJ2-1	-	17
CASSILGGQGYEQYF	TRBV19	TRBJ2-7	-	15
CASFRGRGNTEAFF	TRBV7-9	TRBJ1-1	-	14
CASSFPGADIQYF	TRBV11-2	TRBJ2-4	once	13
CASSISGTGWGLEQYF	TRBV19	TRBJ2-7	-	16
CASSADSRLSPLHF	TRBV27	TRBJ1-6	-	14
CAIPGHHSNQPQHF	TRBV10-3	TRBJ1-5	-	14
CASSQVLREGRTGELFF	TRBV3-1/TRBV3-2	TRBJ2-2	-	17
CASSQYGGSQETQYF	TRBV7-9	TRBJ2-5	-	15
CASSLSPPDEQYF	TRBV11-2	TRBJ2-7	-	13
CASSLSTGVYNEQFF	TRBV4-2	TRBJ2-1	-	15
CSVSLPNTEAFF	TRBV29-1	TRBJ1-1	-	12
CASSLWGRHSPLHF	TRBV28	TRBJ1-6	-	14
CASNKGQPNTEAFF	TRBV3-1/TRBV3-2	TRBJ1-1	-	14
CATSRGGRSTDTQYF	TRBV15	TRBJ2-3	-	15
CASSSARGSNEQFF	TRBV11-3	TRBJ2-1	-	14